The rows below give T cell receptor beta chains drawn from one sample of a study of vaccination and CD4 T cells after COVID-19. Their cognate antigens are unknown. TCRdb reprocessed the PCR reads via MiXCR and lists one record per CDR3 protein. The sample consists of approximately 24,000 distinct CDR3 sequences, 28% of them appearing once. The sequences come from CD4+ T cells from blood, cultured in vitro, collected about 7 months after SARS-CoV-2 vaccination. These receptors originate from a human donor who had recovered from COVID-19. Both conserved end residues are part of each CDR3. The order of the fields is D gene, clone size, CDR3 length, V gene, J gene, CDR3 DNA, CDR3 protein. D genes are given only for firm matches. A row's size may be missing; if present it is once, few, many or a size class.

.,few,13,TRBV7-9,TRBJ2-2,TGTGCCAGCAGCTTACTAGTTACCGGGGAGCTGTTTTTT,CASSLLVTGELFF
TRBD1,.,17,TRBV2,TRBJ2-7,TGTGCCAGCAGTGTCGGACAGGGGGCATTCACAGCGAGCGAGCAGTACTTC,CASSVGQGAFTASEQYF
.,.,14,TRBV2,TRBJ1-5,TGTGCCAGCAGTATGCAGGGTAGGAGTCAGCCCCAGCATTTT,CASSMQGRSQPQHF
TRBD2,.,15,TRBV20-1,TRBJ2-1,TGCAGTGCTAGAGATCAAAGGACTAGCGGGGATGAGCAGTTCTTC,CSARDQRTSGDEQFF
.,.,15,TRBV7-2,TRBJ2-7,TGTGCCAGCAGCCGCAACCGGGGCCCGACCTACGAGCAGTACTTC,CASSRNRGPTYEQYF
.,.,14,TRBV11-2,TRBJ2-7,TGTGCCAGCAGCTTAGTCCTTCTGGGGGCCGAGCAGTACTTC,CASSLVLLGAEQYF
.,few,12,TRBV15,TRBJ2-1,TGTGCCACCAGCAGAAGATACAATGAGCAGTTCTTC,CATSRRYNEQFF
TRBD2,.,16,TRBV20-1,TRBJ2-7,TGCAGTGCAACCGGGACTAGCGGGAGTTCTGTCTACGAGCAGTACTTC,CSATGTSGSSVYEQYF
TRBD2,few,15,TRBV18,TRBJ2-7,TGTGCCAGCTCACAGACTAGCGGGATTAACTACGAGCAGTACTTC,CASSQTSGINYEQYF
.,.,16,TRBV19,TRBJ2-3,TGTGCCAGTCTGGGGACGGGACACCCTAGCACAGATACGCAGTATTTT,CASLGTGHPSTDTQYF
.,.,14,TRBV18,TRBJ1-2,TGTGCCAGCTCACCAAACGATTCTAACTATGGCTACACCTTC,CASSPNDSNYGYTF
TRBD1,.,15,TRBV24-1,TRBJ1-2,TGTGCCACCAGTGATTCGGACAGGGGAGCCTATGGCTACACCTTC,CATSDSDRGAYGYTF
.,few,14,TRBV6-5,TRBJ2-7,TGTGCCAGCAGTTCTTCCAGCGCCACCTACGAGCAGTACTTC,CASSSSSATYEQYF
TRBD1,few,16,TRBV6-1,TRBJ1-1,TGTGCCAGCACCCGAGAGACAGGGGTTTACGGCACTGAAGCTTTCTTT,CASTRETGVYGTEAFF
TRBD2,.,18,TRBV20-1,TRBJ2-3,TGCAGTGCCTCTGCTCGAGTATCGACTAGCGGGGTTTTGGATACGCAGTATTTT,CSASARVSTSGVLDTQYF
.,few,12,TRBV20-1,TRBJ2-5,TGCAGTGCTACAGGACAGAAAGAGACCCAGTACTTC,CSATGQKETQYF